Below are 27 T cell receptor beta chains sequenced from a single sample in a study of CD4 T cells in relation to SARS-CoV-2 and coronaviruses. The antigens these receptors bind are not known. Profiling relied on immunoSEQ multiplex PCR, and the TCRdb table lists in-frame clones only, not all of them. The sample has tens of thousands of clones; 77% are singletons. The sequencing input was memory CD4+ T cells from PBMCs, cultured in vitro. These receptors originate from an adult with COVID-19.

The V gene is TRBV4-2, the J gene TRBJ2-7, with a tentative D call TRBD2 (6 bases). V was trimmed by 0 bases and J by 0 bases, leaving 15 bases between them. The CDR3 is 17 amino acids. The V gene's germline CDR1 is LGHNA and CDR2 YNFKEQ. CDR3 amino acids: CASSQEGPGSPSYEQYF. DNA of the CDR3: TGTGCCAGCAGCCAAGAAGGACCCGGGAGCCCCTCCTACGAGCAGTACTTC.

V and J are TRBV28 and TRBJ1-2, with D uncertain. V lost 6 bases and J 8 bases, leaving 16 bases between the germline ends. Germline loops: CDR1 MDHEN, CDR2 SYDVKM. CDR3 length: 13 residues. The CDR3 spells CASRLALTGGYTF. The CDR3 DNA sequence: TGTGCCAGCAGGTTAGCTCTCACCGGGGGCTACACCTTC.

This rearrangement joins TRBV9 to TRBJ2-1; D remains ambiguous. Germline-derived CDR1 and CDR2 are SGDLS and YYNGEE. The length of the CDR3 is 15 residues. Trimming cost V 1 base and J 7 bases, with 15 bases left between them. Here the CDR3 reads CASSVWPRSPNEQFF. DNA of the CDR3: TGTGCCAGCAGCGTATGGCCCCGGTCCCCAAATGAGCAGTTCTTC.

This rearrangement joins TRBV5-1 to TRBJ2-7; D is unclear. V was shortened by 1 base and J by 3 bases, with 11 bases between the two germline ends. Germline V gene data show CDR1 as SGHRS and CDR2 as YFSETQ. The length of the CDR3 is 14 residues. DNA of the CDR3: TGCGCCAGCAGCTTGAGCAGTGGGATCTACGAGCAGTACTTC. Translation gives CASSLSSGIYEQYF.

This chain uses TRBV6-5 with TRBJ2-5; D is perhaps TRBD1 (5 bases). This CDR3 region has 15 residues. Per the germline V gene, CDR1 is MNHEY and CDR2 is SVGAGI. Trimming removed 2 bases from V and 5 bases from J, with 15 bases in between. This chain's CDR3 is CASSYQQDLRETQYF. The CDR3 coding sequence is TGTGCCAGCAGTTACCAACAGGACCTGCGGGAGACCCAGTACTTC.

The V call is TRBV14, the J call TRBJ2-1; TRBD2 agrees at 13 bases. Germline CDR1 is SGHDN and CDR2 is FVKESK. J gave up 4 bases and V 0 bases, and 9 bases lay outside the gene matches. This CDR3 is 19 amino acids long. The CDR3 here is CASSQDPGLAGAGYNEQFF. The DNA for the CDR3 is TGTGCCAGCAGCCAAGATCCCGGACTAGCGGGAGCTGGTTACAATGAGCAGTTCTTC.

This clone turned up a few times. The chain is built from TRBV3-1 (or the pseudogene TRBV3-2) and TRBJ1-4; possibly TRBD1 for D (5 bases). This CDR3 region has 14 residues. The ends were cut back, 4 bases at V and 10 bases at J, with 16 bases in the middle. CDR1 and CDR2 (germline): LGHDT, YNNKEL (reference sequence). The CDR3 nucleotides are TGTGCCAGCAGCCGCGGGGCAGGGATGGGAAAACTGTTTTTT. This translates into CASSRGAGMGKLFF.

A remark on this clone: This CDR3 is also generated by other DNA sequences in the sample. The chain recombines TRBV6-5 with TRBJ2-7, with 11 bases lining up with TRBD2. Unmatched junction bases numbered 4, after V lost 6 bases and J lost 0 bases. The CDR3 covers 15 residues. CDR1 is MNHEY and CDR2 is SVGAGI in the germline V gene. CDR3 region: CASSLGTSGSYEQYF. In nucleotides, the CDR3 is TGTGCCAGCAGCCTCGGGACTAGCGGCTCCTACGAGCAGTACTTC.

The V and J genes are TRBV24-1 and TRBJ1-2; 8 bases line up with TRBD1. The germline CDR1 and CDR2 sequences are KGHDR and SFDVKD. The CDR3 length is 15 residues. The junction had 8 bases not matched to a gene; V was cut back by 5 bases and J by 4 bases. CDR3 sequence: CATSGQGAVGYGYTF. CDR3 coding DNA: TGTGCCACCAGTGGGCAGGGGGCGGTTGGCTATGGCTACACCTTC.

This clone was seen once. The V and J genes are TRBV7-2 and TRBJ1-2, with D possibly being TRBD1 (5 bases). Germline V gene sequence: CDR1 SGHTA, CDR2 FQGNSA. The V end lost 0 bases, the J end lost 6 bases, and 8 bases lay between the germline ends. CDR3 length equals 13 residues. CDR3 sequence (DNA): TGTGCCAGCAGCTTAGCAGGGGCGAATGGCTACACCTTC. Its translation: CASSLAGANGYTF.

J is TRBJ1-5 and V is TRBV6-1, with D maybe TRBD1 (5 bases). Trimming took 2 bases from V and 1 from J, leaving 9 bases between them. This CDR3 region has 15 residues. The germline V gene has CDR1 MNHNS and CDR2 SASEGT. CDR3 sequence reads: CASSEMGESNQPQHF. CDR3 nucleotides: TGTGCCAGCAGTGAAATGGGGGAGAGCAATCAGCCCCAGCATTTT.

This sequence joins TRBV30 and TRBJ1-4; D unclear. V lost 2 bases and J lost 11, with 21 bases in between. Germline-derived CDR1 and CDR2 are GTSNPN and SVGIG (reference sequence). The CDR3 sequence is 15 residues long. CDR3 in DNA: TGTGCCTGGAGTCGTGGCCTTCGGACCCTGGGGAAACTGTTTTTT. Protein sequence: CAWSRGLRTLGKLFF.

The chain employs TRBV6-2 or TRBV6-3 and TRBJ2-3; no firm D call. CDR1 and CDR2 (germline): MNHEY, SVGEGT. Trimming left V 6 bases short and J 1 base short, with 20 bases between. This CDR3 comprises 17 residues. The CDR3 sequence is CASSPRTANPGTDTQYF. CDR3 nucleotides: TGTGCCAGCAGCCCCAGGACGGCCAACCCTGGCACAGATACGCAGTATTTT.

The rearrangement joins TRBV6-6 to TRBJ2-7; 7 bases fit TRBD2. The trim removed 8 bases at V and 9 bases at J, leaving 13 bases unmatched. This CDR3 is 13 amino acids long. Germline loops: CDR1 MNHNY, CDR2 SVGAGI (reference sequence). The CDR3 nucleotides are TGTGCCAGCGGAAGGGTAGCGGGCGGGTGGCAGTACTTC. Protein: CASGRVAGGWQYF.

In DNA, the CDR3 is TGTGCCAGTAGCCTGACAGGGTTAGACATTCAGTACTTC. Translating it yields CASSLTGLDIQYF. V is TRBV19 and J is TRBJ2-4, with 7 nucleotides matching TRBD1. The ends lost 6 bases at V and 8 bases at J; junction bases unmatched: 7. This CDR3 comprises 13 residues. Germline V gene sequence: CDR1 LNHDA, CDR2 SQIVND (reference sequence).

The chain joins TRBV11-2 to TRBJ2-2; D remains ambiguous. Trimming shortened V by 5 bases and J by 3 bases, and 13 bases separated the two germline ends. The CDR3 covers 15 residues. Germline CDR1 is SGHAT and CDR2 is FQNNGV. Here the CDR3 DNA reads TGTGCCAGCAGCCCCTACAGACCGGACACCGGGGAGCTGTTTTTT. Amino acid sequence: CASSPYRPDTGELFF.

The genes are TRBV27 and TRBJ2-5, with D hard to call. V lost 6 bases and J lost 1, with 15 bases in between. Germline V gene lookup returns CDR1 MNHEY and CDR2 SMNVEV (reference sequence). CDR3 length: 15 amino acids. CDR3 amino acids: CASSSTWGFQETQYF. The CDR3 nucleotides read TGTGCCAGCAGCTCGACCTGGGGTTTCCAAGAGACCCAGTACTTC.

The V call is TRBV9, the J call TRBJ2-1; tentative D call: TRBD2 (5 bases). With 4 bases removed from V and 6 bases from J, the gap between germline ends came to 17 bases. CDR3 length: 15 residues. The germline CDR1 and CDR2 sequences are SGDLS and YYNGEE. This CDR3 is CASSPGLMTGNEQFF. For the CDR3, the DNA is TGTGCCAGCAGCCCAGGACTGATGACGGGCAATGAGCAGTTCTTC.

The chain couples TRBV5-1 to TRBJ2-1; tentative D call: TRBD1 (6 bases). V shed 0 bases and J shed 3 bases, with 10 bases lying between them. Germline V gives CDR1 SGHRS, CDR2 YFSETQ. The CDR3 is 15 residues long. The CDR3 protein is CASSLAARGYNEQFF. In DNA form, the CDR3 reads TGCGCCAGCAGCTTGGCAGCCAGGGGCTACAATGAGCAGTTCTTC.

V usage is TRBV27 and J usage is TRBJ1-2; D gene unclear. V was clipped by 2 bases and J by 0 bases, with 16 bases between them. The CDR3 has 17 residues. CDR1 is MNHEY and CDR2 is SMNVEV in the germline V gene (reference sequence). The CDR3 here is CASSLTARTEPNYGYTF. The CDR3 region has the DNA TGTGCCAGCAGTTTAACCGCCCGGACGGAGCCTAACTATGGCTACACCTTC.

The chain combines TRBV6-1 with TRBJ1-1; D may be TRBD1 (5 bases). Germline assignment: CDR1 MNHNS and CDR2 SASEGT. This CDR3 is 15 amino acids long. The V end lost 3 bases, the J end lost 0 bases, and 11 bases lay between the germline ends. DNA of the CDR3: TGTGCCAGCAGTGACCCTTCAGGGTTGAACACTGAAGCTTTCTTT. Its protein product is CASSDPSGLNTEAFF.

The chain combines TRBV6-5 with TRBJ1-2, with 8 bases matching TRBD1. The CDR3 sequence is 13 residues long. V shed 6 bases and J 9 bases; nucleotides not matched to a gene: 9. Germline V gene lookup returns CDR1 MNHEY and CDR2 SVGAGI. CDR3 residues: CASSPDRASRYTF. As DNA, the CDR3 is TGTGCCAGCAGCCCGGACAGGGCTTCGCGCTACACCTTC.

The chain is built from TRBV6-5 and TRBJ2-1; D gene ambiguous. The ends were cut back, 6 bases at V and 9 bases at J, with 12 bases in the middle. The CDR3 extends over 12 amino acids. CDR1 is MNHEY and CDR2 is SVGAGI in the germline V gene. CDR3 protein: CASRVRGAEQFF. The CDR3 coding sequence is TGTGCCAGCAGAGTGCGAGGAGCTGAGCAGTTCTTC.

This clone was observed once. The chain joins TRBV5-4 to TRBJ2-3; D tentatively reads TRBD1 or TRBD2 (5 bases each). V was cut by 0 bases and J by 4 bases, with 12 bases left in between. The germline V gene has CDR1 SGHNT and CDR2 YYREEE (reference sequence). This CDR3 region has 15 residues. Here the CDR3 reads CASSLAVGGSDTQYF. The DNA for the CDR3 is TGTGCCAGCAGCTTGGCGGTTGGGGGATCAGATACGCAGTATTTT.

The V and J genes are TRBV15 and TRBJ2-3; D gene ambiguous. The CDR3 loop spans 15 amino acids. Germline values: CDR1 LNHNV, CDR2 YYDKDF (reference sequence). Between the trimmed V and J ends, which lost 2 bases and 6 bases, there was a span of 15 bases. The CDR3 DNA reads TGTGCCACCAGCAGATCCGCCTACACGAGTGATACGCAGTATTTT. Amino acids: CATSRSAYTSDTQYF. Full variable domain (missing parts from reference TRBV15 and TRBJ2-3): DAMVIQNPRYQVTQFGKPVTLSCSQTLNHNVMYWYQQKSSQAPKLLFHYYDKDFNNEADTPDNFQSRRPNTSFCFLDIRSPGLGDTAMYLCATSRSAYTSDTQYFGPGTRLTVL.

This clone showed up just a few times. The chain combines TRBV16 with TRBJ2-1, with TRBD2 matching 7 bases. The germline V gene encodes CDR1 KGHSY and CDR2 FQNENV. The V gene end was trimmed by 0 bases and the J gene end by 7 bases; junction bases not matched to a gene: 3. The CDR3 covers 14 residues. CDR3: CASSQSRGGNEQFF. CDR3 coding DNA: TGTGCCAGCAGCCAATCTCGGGGAGGGAATGAGCAGTTCTTC.

The chain recombines TRBV18 with TRBJ2-6, with 10 bases matching TRBD2. Looked up from germline, CDR1 is KGHSH and CDR2 is LQKENI. CDR3 length: 20 residues. J gave up 0 bases and V 4 bases, and 12 bases lay outside the gene matches. Written as DNA, the CDR3 is TGTGCCAGCTCACTACTCGAGCGGGAGGGCCCCGTCTCTGGGGCCAACGTCCTGACTTTC. Encoded protein: CASSLLEREGPVSGANVLTF. The variable domain in full, with the rest retrieved from reference TRBV18 and TRBJ2-6, is NAGVMQNPRHLVRRRGQEARLRCSPMKGHSHVYWYRQLPEEGLKFMVYLQKENIIDESGMPKERFSAEFPKEGPSILRIQQVVRGDSAAYFCASSLLEREGPVSGANVLTFGAGSRLTVL.